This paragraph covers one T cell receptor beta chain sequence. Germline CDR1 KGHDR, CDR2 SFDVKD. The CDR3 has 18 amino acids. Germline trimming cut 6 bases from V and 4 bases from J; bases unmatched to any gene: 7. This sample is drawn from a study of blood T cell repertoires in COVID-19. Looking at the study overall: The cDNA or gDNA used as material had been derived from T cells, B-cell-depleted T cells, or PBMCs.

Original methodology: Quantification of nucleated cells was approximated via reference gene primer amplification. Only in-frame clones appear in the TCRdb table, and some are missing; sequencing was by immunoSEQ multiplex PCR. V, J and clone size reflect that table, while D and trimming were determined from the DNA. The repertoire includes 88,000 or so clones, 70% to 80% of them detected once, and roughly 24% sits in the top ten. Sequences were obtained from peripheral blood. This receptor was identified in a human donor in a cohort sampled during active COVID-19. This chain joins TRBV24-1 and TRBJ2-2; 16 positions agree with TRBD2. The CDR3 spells CATSTGTSGRVGTGELFF. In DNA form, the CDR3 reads TGTGCCACCAGTACCGGGACTAGCGGGAGGGTTGGCACCGGGGAGCTGTTTTTT.